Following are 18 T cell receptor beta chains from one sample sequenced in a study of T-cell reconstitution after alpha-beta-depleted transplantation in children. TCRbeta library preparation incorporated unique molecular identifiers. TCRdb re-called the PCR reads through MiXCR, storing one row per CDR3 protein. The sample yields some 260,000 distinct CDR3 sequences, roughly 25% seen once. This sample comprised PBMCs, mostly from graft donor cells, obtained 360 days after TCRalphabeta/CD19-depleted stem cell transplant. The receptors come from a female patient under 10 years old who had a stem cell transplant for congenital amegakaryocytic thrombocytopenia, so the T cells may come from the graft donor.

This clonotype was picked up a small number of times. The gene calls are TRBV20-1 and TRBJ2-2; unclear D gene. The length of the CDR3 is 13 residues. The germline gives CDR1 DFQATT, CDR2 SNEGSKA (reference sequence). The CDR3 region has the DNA TGCAGCTCAAGCCTCCAGAACACCGGGGAGCTGTTTTTT. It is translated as CSSSLQNTGELFF.

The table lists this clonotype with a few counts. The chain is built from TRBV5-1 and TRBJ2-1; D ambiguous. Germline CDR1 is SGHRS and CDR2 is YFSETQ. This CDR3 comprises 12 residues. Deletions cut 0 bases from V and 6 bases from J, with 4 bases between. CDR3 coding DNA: TGCGCCAGCAGCTTGGTTTTCAATGAGCAGTTCTTC. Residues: CASSLVFNEQFF. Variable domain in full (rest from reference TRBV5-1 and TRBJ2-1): KAGVTQTPRYLIKTRGQQVTLSCSPISGHRSVSWYQQTPGQGLQFLFEYFSETQRNKGNFPGRFSGRQFSNSRSEMNVSTLELGDSALYLCASSLVFNEQFFGPGTRLTVL.

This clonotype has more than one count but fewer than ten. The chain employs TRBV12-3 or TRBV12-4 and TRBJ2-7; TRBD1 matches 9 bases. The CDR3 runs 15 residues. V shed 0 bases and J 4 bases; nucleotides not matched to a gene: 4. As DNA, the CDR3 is TGTGCCAGCAGTTTAGCCGGGACAGGGTTGTACGAGCAGTACTTC. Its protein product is CASSLAGTGLYEQYF.

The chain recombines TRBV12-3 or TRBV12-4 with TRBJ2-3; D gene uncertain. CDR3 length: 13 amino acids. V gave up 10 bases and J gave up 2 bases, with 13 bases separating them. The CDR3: CAICLGNTDTQYF. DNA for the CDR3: TGTGCCATCTGTCTGGGCAACACAGATACGCAGTATTTT.

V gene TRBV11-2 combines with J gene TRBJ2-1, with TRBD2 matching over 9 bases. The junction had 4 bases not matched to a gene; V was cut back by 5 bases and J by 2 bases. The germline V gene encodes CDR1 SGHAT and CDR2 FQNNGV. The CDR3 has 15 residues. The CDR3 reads CASSRAGGAYNEQFF. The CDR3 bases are TGTGCCAGCAGCCGAGCGGGAGGAGCCTACAATGAGCAGTTCTTC.

DNA for the CDR3: TGTGCCAGCAGCCGTTCGTCCAAGGCCCAGCATTTT. Translated, it gives CASSRSSKAQHF. The rearrangement links TRBV6-2 or TRBV6-3 to TRBJ1-5; D is unresolved. CDR1 is MNHEY, CDR2 SVGEGT, per germline. This CDR3 is built from 12 residues. V lost 6 bases to trimming and J lost 11 bases, with 14 bases between them.

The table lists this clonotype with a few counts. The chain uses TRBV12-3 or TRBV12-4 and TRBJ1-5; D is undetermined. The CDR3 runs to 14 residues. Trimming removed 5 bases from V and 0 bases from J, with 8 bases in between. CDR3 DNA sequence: TGTGCCAGCAGTCTCGACGATAGCAATCAGCCCCAGCATTTT. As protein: CASSLDDSNQPQHF.

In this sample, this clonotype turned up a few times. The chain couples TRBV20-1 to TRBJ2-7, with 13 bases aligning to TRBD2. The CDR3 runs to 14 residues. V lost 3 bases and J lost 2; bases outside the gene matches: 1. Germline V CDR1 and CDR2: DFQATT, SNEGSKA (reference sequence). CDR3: CSARGLAGPYEQYF. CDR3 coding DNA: TGCAGTGCTAGGGGACTAGCGGGGCCCTACGAGCAGTACTTC.

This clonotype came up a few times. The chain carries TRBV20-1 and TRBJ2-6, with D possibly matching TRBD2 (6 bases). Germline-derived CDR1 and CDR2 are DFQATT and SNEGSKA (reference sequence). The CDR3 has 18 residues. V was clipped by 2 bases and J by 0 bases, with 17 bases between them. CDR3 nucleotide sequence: TGCAGTGCTAGATCAAGGCTAGCGTCGTACTCTGGGGCCAACGTCCTGACTTTC. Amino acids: CSARSRLASYSGANVLTF.

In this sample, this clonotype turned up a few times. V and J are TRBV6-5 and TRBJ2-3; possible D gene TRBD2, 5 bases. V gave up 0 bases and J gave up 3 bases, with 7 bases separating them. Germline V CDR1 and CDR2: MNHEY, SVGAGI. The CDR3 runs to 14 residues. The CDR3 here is CASSYSSETDTQYF. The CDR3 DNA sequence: TGTGCCAGCAGTTACTCTAGCGAGACAGATACGCAGTATTTT.

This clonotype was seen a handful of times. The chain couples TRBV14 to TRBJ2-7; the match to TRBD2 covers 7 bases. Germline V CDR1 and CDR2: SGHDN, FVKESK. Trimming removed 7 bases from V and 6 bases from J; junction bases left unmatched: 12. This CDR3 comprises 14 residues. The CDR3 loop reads CASNRGGLGGEQYF. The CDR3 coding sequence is TGTGCCAGCAACCGCGGGGGACTGGGTGGCGAGCAGTACTTC.

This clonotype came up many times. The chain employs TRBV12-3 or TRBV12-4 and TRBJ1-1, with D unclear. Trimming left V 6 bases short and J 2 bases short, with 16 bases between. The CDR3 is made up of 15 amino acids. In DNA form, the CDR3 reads TGTGCCAGCAGCGGTGGGCCAAAAAGAAACACTGAAGCTTTCTTT. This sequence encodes CASSGGPKRNTEAFF.

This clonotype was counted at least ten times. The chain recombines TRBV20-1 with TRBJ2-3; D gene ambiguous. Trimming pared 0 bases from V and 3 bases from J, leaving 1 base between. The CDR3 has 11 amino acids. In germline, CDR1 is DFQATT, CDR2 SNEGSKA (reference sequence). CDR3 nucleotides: TGCAGTGCTAGAGAGACAGATACGCAGTATTTT. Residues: CSARETDTQYF.

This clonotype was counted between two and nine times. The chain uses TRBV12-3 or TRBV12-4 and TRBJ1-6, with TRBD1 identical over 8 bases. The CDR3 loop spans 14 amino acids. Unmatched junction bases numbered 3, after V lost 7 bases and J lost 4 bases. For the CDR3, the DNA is TGTGCCAGCACCAGGACAGGGTATAATTCACCCCTCCACTTT. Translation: CASTRTGYNSPLHF.

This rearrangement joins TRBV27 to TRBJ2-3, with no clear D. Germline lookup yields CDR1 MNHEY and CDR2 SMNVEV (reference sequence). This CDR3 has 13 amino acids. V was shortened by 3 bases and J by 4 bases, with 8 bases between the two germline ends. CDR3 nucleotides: TGTGCCAGCAGTTTTGACCCGCCAGATACGCAGTATTTT. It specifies CASSFDPPDTQYF.

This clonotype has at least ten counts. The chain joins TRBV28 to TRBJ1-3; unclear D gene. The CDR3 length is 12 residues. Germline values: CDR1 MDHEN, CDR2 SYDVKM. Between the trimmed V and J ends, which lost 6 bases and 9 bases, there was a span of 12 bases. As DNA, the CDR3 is TGTGCCAGCAGCTCAGCCGTCTTCACCATATATTTT. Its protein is CASSSAVFTIYF.

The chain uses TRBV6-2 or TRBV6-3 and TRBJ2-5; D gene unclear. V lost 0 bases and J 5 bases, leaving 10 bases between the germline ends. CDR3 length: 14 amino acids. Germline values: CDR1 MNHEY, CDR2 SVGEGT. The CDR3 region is CASSYSSFRETQYF. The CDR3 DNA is TGTGCCAGCAGTTACTCGAGTTTCCGGGAGACCCAGTACTTC.

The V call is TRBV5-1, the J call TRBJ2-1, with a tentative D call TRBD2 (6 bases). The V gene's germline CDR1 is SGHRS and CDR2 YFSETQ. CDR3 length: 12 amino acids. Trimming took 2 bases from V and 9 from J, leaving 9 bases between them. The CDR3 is CASSFWRGEQFF. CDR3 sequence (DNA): TGCGCCAGCAGCTTCTGGAGGGGTGAGCAGTTCTTC.